A selection of T cell receptor beta chains follows, all from one sample in a study of shared clonotypes between healthy human individuals. Using immunoSEQ multiplex PCR, the repertoire was profiled, and TCRdb retains in-frame clones only, with some absent. The data contain some 2,500,000 clones, under 95% of them singletons. Specimen: naive CD4+ T cells from PBMCs. The receptors come from a man aged 18 to 29 in good health. Some clones in this sample may be carry-over from other donors' samples. Each CDR3 is given with its conserved first and last residue. The D gene is left open where the match is weak. Clone size appears in some rows only: once, few, many, or a class for an expanded clone.

CDR3	DNA	D	V	J	size
CASGGQDTQYF	TGTGCCAGCGGGGGGCAAGATACGCAGTATTTT	NA	TRBV7-9	TRBJ2-3	NA
CASSQEDGANVLTF	TGCGCCAGCAGCCAAGAGGATGGGGCCAACGTCCTGACTTTC	NA	TRBV4-3	TRBJ2-6	NA
CASSLWGTSFSNEQFF	TGTGCCAGCAGCTTATGGGGGACTAGTTTTTCCAATGAGCAGTTCTTC	TRBD2	TRBV11-2	TRBJ2-1	once
CASSLDTGGTYNEQFF	TGCGCCAGCAGCTTGGATACAGGGGGCACATACAATGAGCAGTTCTTC	TRBD1	TRBV5-1	TRBJ2-1	NA
CASTFRTGRLNTEAFF	TGTGCCAGCACCTTCCGGACAGGCCGACTGAACACTGAAGCTTTCTTT	TRBD1	TRBV28	TRBJ1-1	NA
CASSARGGSYNEQFF	TGTGCCAGCAGCGCCCGCGGCGGGAGTTACAATGAGCAGTTCTTC	TRBD2	TRBV11-1	TRBJ2-1	NA
CASSDGSTGGRYEQYF	TGTGCCAGCAGCGATGGATCAACGGGGGGCCGCTACGAGCAGTACTTC	NA	TRBV9	TRBJ2-7	NA
CAWSASDRGEAFF	TGTGCCTGGAGTGCCAGCGACAGGGGTGAAGCTTTCTTT	TRBD1	TRBV30	TRBJ1-1	NA
CASSRGTSGRAYNEQFF	TGCGCCAGCAGCCGGGGGACTAGCGGGAGGGCCTACAATGAGCAGTTCTTC	TRBD2	TRBV5-1	TRBJ2-1	NA
CASSWRDRWLYEQYF	TGTGCCAGCAGCTGGCGGGACAGGTGGCTCTACGAGCAGTACTTC	TRBD1	TRBV7-3	TRBJ2-7	NA
CAGQGFGELFF	TGTGCCGGACAGGGTTTCGGGGAGCTGTTTTTT	TRBD1	TRBV2	TRBJ2-2	NA
CASSPGTPDGIQYF	TGCGCCAGCAGCCCCGGGACTCCCGATGGCATTCAGTACTTC	NA	TRBV5-1	TRBJ2-4	NA
CASSLFDIKYSGANVLTF	TGTGCCAGCTCACTTTTCGACATTAAATACTCTGGGGCCAACGTCCTGACTTTC	NA	TRBV18	TRBJ2-6	NA
CASSPRFGGPLNSGANVLTF	TGCGCCAGCAGCCCGCGGTTTGGGGGTCCCCTAAACTCTGGGGCCAACGTCCTGACTTTC	NA	TRBV4-1	TRBJ2-6	NA
CASSPTGGEQYF	TGCGCCAGCAGCCCCACCGGGGGGGAGCAGTACTTC	TRBD2	TRBV4-1	TRBJ2-7	NA
CASSSHSASSYNEQFF	TGTGCCAGCAGTTCTCATAGCGCGAGCTCCTACAATGAGCAGTTCTTC	NA	TRBV28	TRBJ2-1	once
CASSHGLDNVLTF	TGTGCCAGCAGCCATGGACTGGACAACGTCCTGACTTTC	NA	TRBV14	TRBJ2-6	NA
CASSYYEGQGEQFF	TGTGCCAGCAGTTACTACGAGGGCCAGGGTGAGCAGTTCTTC	NA	TRBV6-6	TRBJ2-1	NA
CASSLDMYNEQFF	TGTGCCAGCAGCTTAGATATGTACAATGAGCAGTTCTTC	NA	TRBV11-3	TRBJ2-1	NA
CASSVAGGPAYEQYF	TGTGCCAGCTCCGTTGCGGGAGGGCCCGCCTACGAGCAGTACTTC	TRBD2	TRBV18	TRBJ2-7	NA
CASSLDVTSGELFF	TGCGCCAGCAGCTTGGATGTGACATCCGGGGAGCTGTTTTTT	NA	TRBV5-1	TRBJ2-2	NA
CASSQLGAPVGPDTQYF	TGCGCCAGCAGCCAATTGGGCGCGCCGGTGGGCCCAGATACGCAGTATTTT	NA	TRBV4-1	TRBJ2-3	NA
CASSLVFMASGSGEQYF	TGTGCCAGCAGCTTGGTTTTTATGGCTAGCGGGAGCGGCGAGCAGTACTTC	TRBD2	TRBV5-4	TRBJ2-7	NA
CASSERSGARFKDTQYF	TGTGCCAGCAGTGAAAGATCTGGAGCTAGGTTCAAAGATACGCAGTATTTT	NA	TRBV6-1	TRBJ2-3	NA
CASSPTRDNTEAFF	TGCGCCAGCAGCCCAACACGGGACAACACTGAAGCTTTCTTT	NA	TRBV5-1	TRBJ1-1	NA
CASSYSSAVKKLFF	TGTGCCAGCAGTTATAGTTCCGCGGTGAAAAAACTGTTTTTT	NA	TRBV6-6	TRBJ1-4	NA
CASSLRGTSGTYEQYF	TGTGCCAGCAGCCTACGGGGGACTAGCGGAACCTACGAGCAGTACTTC	TRBD2	TRBV11-1	TRBJ2-7	NA
CASSPYGPGDYEQYF	TGTGCCAGCAGCCCATACGGACCAGGTGACTACGAGCAGTACTTC	NA	TRBV11-2	TRBJ2-7	NA
CASSLLGGMDNEQFF	TGTGCCAGCAGCTTACTAGGGGGAATGGACAATGAGCAGTTCTTC	NA	TRBV13	TRBJ2-1	once
CASSLLAGGNGYTF	TGTGCCAGCAGTTTATTGGCGGGGGGCAATGGCTACACCTTC	NA	TRBV28	TRBJ1-2	NA
CASSNQPGNEQYF	TGCGCCAGCAGCAACCAACCGGGGAACGAGCAGTACTTC	NA	TRBV5-1	TRBJ2-7	NA
CASSPAGTADAFF	TGTGCCAGCAGCCCGGCCGGGACCGCGGACGCTTTCTTT	NA	TRBV5-4	TRBJ1-1	NA
CASSQLPLSTDTQYF	TGCGCCAGCAGCCAACTCCCGCTGAGCACAGATACGCAGTATTTT	NA	TRBV4-3	TRBJ2-3	NA
CASSLNGARGTEAFF	TGTGCCAGCAGTTTAAATGGGGCGCGGGGCACTGAAGCTTTCTTT	NA	TRBV28	TRBJ1-1	NA
CASIRDRGSGELFF	TGTGCCAGCATCCGGGACAGGGGTTCCGGGGAGCTGTTTTTT	TRBD1	TRBV28	TRBJ2-2	NA
CASSSVRGGEKLFF	TGTGCCAGCAGTTCCGTGAGGGGCGGCGAAAAACTGTTTTTT	NA	TRBV28	TRBJ1-4	NA
CASSLDPGLAKNIQYF	TGTGCCAGCAGCCTAGACCCGGGGTTGGCCAAAAACATTCAGTACTTC	NA	TRBV28	TRBJ2-4	once
CASSSGLAGGEQYF	TGTGCCAGCAGCTCGGGACTAGCGGGAGGCGAGCAGTACTTC	TRBD2	TRBV7-6	TRBJ2-7	NA
CASSVMVPDTQYF	TGTGCCAGCAGCGTAATGGTCCCAGATACGCAGTATTTT	NA	TRBV9	TRBJ2-3	NA
CASGAGLAGGSDTQYF	TGTGCTAGTGGAGCAGGACTAGCGGGAGGCTCAGATACGCAGTATTTT	TRBD2	TRBV12-5	TRBJ2-3	NA
CAWSIGGTSSTGELFF	TGTGCCTGGAGTATAGGGGGGACTAGCAGCACCGGGGAGCTGTTTTTT	TRBD2	TRBV30	TRBJ2-2	NA
CASSESGTGRGGYTF	TGTGCCAGCAGTGAGTCCGGGACAGGGAGGGGCGGCTACACCTTC	TRBD1	TRBV2	TRBJ1-2	NA
CASSSPRQGWEQYF	TGTGCCAGCAGTTCACCAAGACAGGGGTGGGAGCAGTACTTC	TRBD1	TRBV27	TRBJ2-7	NA
CASSIRGTRQYF	TGTGCCAGTAGTATCAGGGGCACGCGGCAGTACTTC	NA	TRBV19	TRBJ2-7	NA
CASRWTSGSYNEQFF	TGCGCCAGCAGGTGGACTAGCGGAAGCTACAATGAGCAGTTCTTC	TRBD2	TRBV5-1	TRBJ2-1	NA
CATSRVIGSYGYTF	TGTGCCACCAGCAGAGTAATCGGGTCCTATGGCTACACCTTC	NA	TRBV15	TRBJ1-2	NA
CASSLRDTEAFF	TGTGCCAGCAGCTTAAGGGACACTGAAGCTTTCTTT	NA	TRBV7-2	TRBJ1-1	NA
CASSLVPGQEQYF	TGCGCCAGCAGCTTGGTTCCCGGGCAGGAGCAGTACTTC	NA	TRBV5-1	TRBJ2-7	NA
CATSSRSRAGDTQYF	TGTGCCACCAGCTCCCGATCCAGGGCAGGGGATACGCAGTATTTT	NA	TRBV15	TRBJ2-3	once
CASSDSGANVLTF	TGTGCCAGCAGTGATTCTGGGGCCAACGTCCTGACTTTC	NA	TRBV2	TRBJ2-6	NA
CASSLASGRETQYF	TGTGCCAGCAGCCTTGCATCCGGCCGAGAGACCCAGTACTTC	NA	TRBV7-9	TRBJ2-5	NA